The rows below give T cell receptor beta chains drawn from one sample of a study of blood T cell repertoires in COVID-19. Method: immunoSEQ multiplex PCR; TCRdb's copy keeps in-frame clones and lacks some. The sample includes 200,000 to 250,000 clones, roughly 86% of them seen just once. The sample consisted of PBMCs or T cells enriched from blood (not recorded which). The receptors here all came from a man younger than 35 with acute COVID-19. Each CDR3 is given without its conserved first and last residue.

v_gene: TRBV7-2; j_gene: TRBJ2-7; CDR3aa: ASGRTSGNYEQY
v_gene: TRBV4-3; j_gene: TRBJ2-7; CDR3aa: ASSQDRDSGRLRY
v_gene: TRBV6-5; j_gene: TRBJ2-7; CDR3aa: ASSPGTSRQY
v_gene: TRBV24-1; j_gene: TRBJ2-6; CDR3aa: ATSDPTISGANVLT
v_gene: TRBV6-1; j_gene: TRBJ2-2; CDR3aa: ASSALWRGGRTGELF
v_gene: TRBV21-1; j_gene: TRBJ2-7; CDR3aa: ASSKLSGRSYEQY
v_gene: TRBV6-2/TRBV6-3; j_gene: TRBJ2-5; CDR3aa: ASSYSIGGSQETQY
v_gene: TRBV4-1; j_gene: TRBJ2-3; CDR3aa: ASSPWGQEITDTQY
v_gene: TRBV9; j_gene: TRBJ1-6; CDR3aa: ASSGSGTDNSPLH
v_gene: TRBV9; j_gene: TRBJ1-2; CDR3aa: ASSVREDFNYGYT
v_gene: TRBV30; j_gene: TRBJ2-7; CDR3aa: AWRLAGGKIDEQY
v_gene: TRBV19; j_gene: TRBJ2-3; CDR3aa: ASRQGPSVRDTQY
v_gene: TRBV4-1; j_gene: TRBJ1-3; CDR3aa: ASSPRGGFGNTIY
v_gene: TRBV11-3; j_gene: TRBJ1-6; CDR3aa: ASSSGQGDYNSPLH
v_gene: TRBV7-9; j_gene: TRBJ2-1; CDR3aa: ASSSGSYEQF
v_gene: TRBV13; j_gene: TRBJ2-4; CDR3aa: ASSNRTSKGNIQY
v_gene: TRBV11-3; j_gene: TRBJ2-3; CDR3aa: ASSPRGTATDTQY
v_gene: TRBV28; j_gene: TRBJ1-2; CDR3aa: ASSEGQVGGYT
v_gene: TRBV9; j_gene: TRBJ2-1; CDR3aa: ASSAGASGSNEQF
v_gene: TRBV28; j_gene: TRBJ1-3; CDR3aa: ASTQDGSSGNTIY
v_gene: TRBV29-1; j_gene: TRBJ2-7; CDR3aa: SATPRGEPYEQY
v_gene: TRBV30; j_gene: TRBJ1-5; CDR3aa: AWSATKTGQRYNQPQH
v_gene: TRBV6-1; j_gene: TRBJ1-2; CDR3aa: ASSETSTGSYGYT
v_gene: TRBV5-1; j_gene: TRBJ1-2; CDR3aa: ASSLDRPTNYGYT
v_gene: TRBV12-2; j_gene: TRBJ1-6; CDR3aa: ASRLQYNSPLH
v_gene: TRBV28; j_gene: TRBJ1-4; CDR3aa: ASSFSANEKLF
v_gene: TRBV10-3; j_gene: TRBJ2-1; CDR3aa: AISGDRGRGSMYNEQF